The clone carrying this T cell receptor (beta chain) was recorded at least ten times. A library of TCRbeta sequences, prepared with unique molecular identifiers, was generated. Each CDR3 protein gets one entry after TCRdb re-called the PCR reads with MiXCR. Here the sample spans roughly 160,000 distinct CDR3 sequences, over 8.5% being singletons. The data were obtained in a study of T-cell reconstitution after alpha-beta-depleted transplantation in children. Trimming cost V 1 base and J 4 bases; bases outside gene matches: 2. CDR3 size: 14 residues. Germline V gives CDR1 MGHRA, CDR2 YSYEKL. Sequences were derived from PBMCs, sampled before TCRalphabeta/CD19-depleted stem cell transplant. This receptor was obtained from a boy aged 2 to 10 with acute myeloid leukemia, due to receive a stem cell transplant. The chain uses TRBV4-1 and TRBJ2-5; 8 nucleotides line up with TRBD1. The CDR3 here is CASSQVGTGETQYF. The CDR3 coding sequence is TGCGCCAGCAGCCAAGTAGGGACAGGAGAGACCCAGTACTTC.